This T cell receptor beta chain was observed in a study of early T cells in non-severe SARS-CoV-2 infection. One entry per CDR3 protein, called by TCRdb with MiXCR from the 5' RACE reads. The sample has approximately 62,000 distinct CDR3 sequences; 9.5% to 15% are singletons. CDR3 length equals 14 residues. Germline V gives CDR1 SGDLS, CDR2 YYNGEE. Trimming removed 2 bases from V and 4 bases from J; junction bases left unmatched: 3. This clonotype was recorded at least ten times. The sequencing sample was made of whole blood. The rearrangement links TRBV9 to TRBJ2-3; TRBD1 matches at 8 bases. The TCR sequence derives from an adult who was a healthcare worker with PCR-confirmed SARS-CoV-2 infection or an uninfected control (not recorded which). The CDR3 protein is CASSVQGAPDTQYF. In DNA form, the CDR3 reads TGTGCCAGCAGCGTCCAGGGGGCTCCAGATACGCAGTATTTT.